These 7 T cell receptor beta chains were all obtained from the same sample, sequenced in a study of T-cell memory formation after mild COVID-19. In TCRdb, the 5' RACE reads were re-called with MiXCR into one record per CDR3 protein. The table lists about 360,000 distinct CDR3 sequences, 14% of them singletons. The sequenced material came from PBMCs or a T cell subset sorted from them (not recorded which). The receptors here all came from a man aged 18 to 35 who had mild COVID-19 (a few samples of this study predate the infection). Cell type and time point are not known.

This clonotype was detected ten times or more. The V call is TRBV7-9, the J call TRBJ1-1; 11 positions agree with TRBD1. The V gene's germline CDR1 is SEHNR and CDR2 FQNEAQ (reference sequence). The V and J ends lost 5 bases and 6 bases, in that order; junction bases with no gene match: 5. This CDR3 has 14 amino acids. As DNA, the CDR3 is TGTGCCAGCAGCATGGACAGGGGGCTCTCTGAAGCTTTCTTT. Its translation is CASSMDRGLSEAFF.

This clonotype was observed many times. This chain joins TRBV6-5 and TRBJ1-2, with D unclear. The CDR3 consists of 11 residues. The germline V gene encodes CDR1 MNHEY and CDR2 SVGAGI. V dropped 4 bases and J dropped 4 bases, with 4 bases sitting between them. CDR3 bases: TGTGCCAGCAGTTCCGTCTATGGCTACACCTTC. This translates into CASSSVYGYTF.

This clonotype was observed a handful of times. V gene TRBV7-2 combines with J gene TRBJ1-4; 10 bases agree with TRBD1. This CDR3 is 14 amino acids long. Trimming at V came to 5 bases and at J to 8 bases, leaving 5 bases not matched to a gene. Germline V gene lookup returns CDR1 SGHTA and CDR2 FQGNSA. CDR3: CASSPRQGAEKLFF. The CDR3 region has the DNA TGTGCCAGCAGCCCCAGACAGGGGGCCGAAAAACTGTTTTTT. Looking up the rest from reference TRBV7-2 and TRBJ1-4 gives the full variable domain: GAGVSQSPSNKVTEKGKDVELRCDPISGHTALYWYRQSLGQGLEFLIYFQGNSAPDKSGLPSDRFSAERTGGSVSTLTIQRTQQEDSAVYLCASSPRQGAEKLFFGSGTQLSVL.

Only a few counts were recorded for this clonotype. The chain links TRBV5-1 to TRBJ2-7; weak D call: TRBD2 (5 bases). The CDR3 sequence is 12 residues long. V dropped 5 bases and J dropped 6 bases, with 12 bases sitting between them. Germline CDR1 and CDR2: SGHRS and YFSETQ. CDR3 nucleotide sequence: TGCGCCAGCAGTCGGGGAAGGGCCGAGCAGTACTTC. Translation: CASSRGRAEQYF.

This rearrangement joins TRBV11-2 to TRBJ2-1, with 8 positions matching TRBD2. The CDR3 length is 13 residues. CDR1 and CDR2 from the germline V gene are SGHAT and FQNNGV. V lost 8 bases, J lost 10 bases, and 10 bases stayed unmatched. CDR3 in amino acids: CASGRTERGEQFF. As DNA, the CDR3 is TGTGCCAGCGGACGGACGGAGCGGGGGGAGCAGTTCTTC.

This chain connects TRBV4-1 to TRBJ2-3, with D tentatively TRBD2 (5 bases). Germline V gene data show CDR1 as MGHRA and CDR2 as YSYEKL. The CDR3 runs to 17 residues. Deletions cut 0 bases from V and 0 bases from J, with 13 bases between. CDR3 bases: TGCGCCAGCAGCCAAGAAGGTGGCCGGGGAAGCACAGATACGCAGTATTTT. This gives the protein CASSQEGGRGSTDTQYF.

The V gene is TRBV29-1, the J gene TRBJ2-3, with a tentative D call TRBD2 (6 bases). V was shortened by 7 bases and J by 0 bases, with 14 bases between the two germline ends. The CDR3 consists of 14 residues. Germline loops: CDR1 SQVTM, CDR2 ANQGSEA. CDR3 sequence: CSALGGSSTDTQYF. The DNA for the CDR3 is TGCAGCGCCCTCGGAGGGTCTAGCACAGATACGCAGTATTTT.